This T cell receptor beta chain originates from a study of CD8+CD57+ T cells in acquired aplastic anemia. Study context: DNA per sorted CD4+ or CD8+ sample ranged about 0.17 to 27.4 ug, averaging approximately 3.1 ug.

This CDR3 has 14 residues. The V gene's germline CDR1 is DFQATT and CDR2 SNEGSKA (reference sequence). The V gene end was trimmed by 6 bases and the J gene end by 0 bases; junction bases not matched to a gene: 4. CDR3 and TCR beta VDJ profiling relied on a genomic DNA template. One entry per CDR3 protein, called by TCRdb with MiXCR from the reads. The sample contains about 160,000 distinct CDR3 sequences, roughly 40% of which appear only once. This clonotype was found many times. Sequencing was done on a sample of sorted CD4+, CD8+, or CD8+CD57+ T cells (not recorded which) from PBMCs. This receptor was taken from a human donor in good health. The chain carries TRBV20-1 and TRBJ2-7; 11 bases match TRBD2. The DNA of the CDR3 is TGCAGTGCAAGTGGACTAGCGGGCTCCTACGAGCAGTACTTC. The encoded protein is CSASGLAGSYEQYF.